The source of this TCR beta chain is a study of glioma-infiltrating T cells. Germline V gives CDR1 KGHDR, CDR2 SFDVKD. The CDR3 loop spans 11 amino acids. The ends were cut back, 2 bases at V and 5 bases at J, with 0 bases in the middle. Using RNA template, CDR3s of TCR alpha and beta were amplified with iRepertoire arm-PCR. TCRdb re-analysed the multiplex PCR reads in MiXCR, keeping a single row per CDR3 protein. Among approximately 100,000 distinct CDR3 sequences, less than 30% were seen once, and the ten largest hold 35%. In its sample, this clonotype was seen many times. Sequencing used glioma tissue, nonneoplastic brain tissue, or PBMCs (not recorded which). The chain employs TRBV24-1 and TRBJ2-1; D not certain. The TCR comes from a human donor with low-grade glioma or glioblastoma, undergoing nonglioma brain surgery, or in good health (not recorded which). This CDR3 is CATSDYNEQFF. The CDR3 DNA reads as TGTGCCACCAGTGATTACAATGAGCAGTTCTTC.